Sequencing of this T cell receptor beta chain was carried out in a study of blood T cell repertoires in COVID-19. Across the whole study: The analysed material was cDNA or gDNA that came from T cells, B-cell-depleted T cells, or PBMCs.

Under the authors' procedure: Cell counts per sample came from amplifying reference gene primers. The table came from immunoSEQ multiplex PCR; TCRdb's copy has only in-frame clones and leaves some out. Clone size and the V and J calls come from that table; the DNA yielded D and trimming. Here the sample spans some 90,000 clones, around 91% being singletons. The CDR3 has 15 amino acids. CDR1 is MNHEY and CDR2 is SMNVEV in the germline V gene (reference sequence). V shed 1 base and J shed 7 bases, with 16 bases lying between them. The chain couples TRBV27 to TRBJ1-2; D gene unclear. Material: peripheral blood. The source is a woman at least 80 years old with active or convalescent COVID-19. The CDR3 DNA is TGTGCCAGCAGTTTATATGCGGGGATCAGCTCTGGCTACACCTTC. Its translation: CASSLYAGISSGYTF.